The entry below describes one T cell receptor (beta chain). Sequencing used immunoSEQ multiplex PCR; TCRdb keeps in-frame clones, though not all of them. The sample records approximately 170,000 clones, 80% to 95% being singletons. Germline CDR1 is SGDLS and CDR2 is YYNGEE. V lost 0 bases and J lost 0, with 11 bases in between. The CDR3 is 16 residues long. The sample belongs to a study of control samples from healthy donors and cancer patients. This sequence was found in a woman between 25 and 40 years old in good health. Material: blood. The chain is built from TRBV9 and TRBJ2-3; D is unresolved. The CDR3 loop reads CASSVGGRTSTDTQYF. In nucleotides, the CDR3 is TGTGCCAGCAGCGTAGGTGGCAGAACTAGCACAGATACGCAGTATTTT.